These T cell receptor beta chains were read from a single sample in a study of CXCR3-negative and CXCR3-positive naive CD8 T cells. Reprocessing the 5' RACE reads, TCRdb reports a single entry for every CDR3 protein and omits DNA. This table lists 43,000 or so distinct CDR3 sequences. Material: memory CD8+ T cells from blood. The receptors come from a human donor in good health. Some clones in this sample may be carry-over from other donors' samples. The CDR3 runs from the conserved cysteine through the conserved F or W. Only some rows state a clone size, as once, few, many or a class for expanded clones.

>11|NA|TRBV7-9|TRBJ1-4
CASSFSEKLFF
>13|NA|TRBV29-1|TRBJ2-7
CSVWQGVPYEQYF
>15|NA|TRBV4-2|TRBJ1-1
CASTSREGMNTEAFF
>16|NA|TRBV15|TRBJ2-7
CATSGGTGRKMDEQYF
>14|NA|TRBV7-9|TRBJ2-1
CASSYSGGADEQFF
>14|NA|TRBV27|TRBJ2-3
CASSLVVAGDTQYF
>17|NA|TRBV6-2/TRBV6-3|TRBJ2-4
CASSPGLAVLNRNIQYF
>12|NA|TRBV27|TRBJ2-7
CASSDRVYEQYF
>14|NA|TRBV27|TRBJ2-7
CASSRGQSNYEQYF
>15|NA|TRBV3-1|TRBJ1-4
CASSITGTEFEKLFF
>12|NA|TRBV7-9|TRBJ1-5
CASSAGIQPQHF
>19|NA|TRBV29-1|TRBJ2-1
CSVAGTSGMKGDSYNEQFF
>17|NA|TRBV6-2/TRBV6-3|TRBJ2-2
CASSPITAPDGTGELFF
>14|NA|TRBV9|TRBJ2-7
CASSAGQGTYEQYF
>14|NA|TRBV12-3/TRBV12-4|TRBJ1-2
CASSSDRDNYGYTF
>16|NA|TRBV4-3|TRBJ2-5
CASSQGLAGTSETQYF
>13|NA|TRBV2|TRBJ2-3
CANRNRGLDTQYF
>14|NA|TRBV28|TRBJ1-1
CASSFSGDNTEAFF
>15|NA|TRBV29-1|TRBJ2-3
CSVEDRWGARDTQYF
>14|NA|TRBV20-1|TRBJ2-5
CSARNSEQQETQYF
>16|NA|TRBV2|TRBJ2-7
CASSEPLTGERYEQYF
>18|NA|TRBV5-4|TRBJ2-5
CASSLGLAGGRAQETQYF
>15|NA|TRBV7-8|TRBJ1-5
CASSSQDSSNQPQRF
>14|NA|TRBV20-1|TRBJ2-5
CSAGRLIGEETQYF
>15|NA|TRBV20-1|TRBJ2-1
CSASRTGVSYNEQFF
>15|NA|TRBV4-3|TRBJ2-5
CASSQERTGQPTQYF
>14|large|TRBV10-1|TRBJ1-2
CASSVISWGYGYTF
>12|NA|TRBV2|TRBJ1-2
CASTTADYGYTF
>16|NA|TRBV4-3|TRBJ2-6
CASSQEDSSGANVLTF
>15|NA|TRBV10-3|TRBJ1-1
CAISDPVRGVTEAFF
>14|NA|TRBV9|TRBJ2-1
CASSVGGSYNEQFF
>17|NA|TRBV15|TRBJ2-7
CATSQADSPTRGREQYF
>12|NA|TRBV4-3|TRBJ2-1
CASSAGTNEQFF
>15|NA|TRBV6-1|TRBJ1-5
CASTPSADSNQPQHF
>13|NA|TRBV29-1|TRBJ1-1
CSALSGGNTEAFF
>14|medium-sized|TRBV7-6|TRBJ2-3
CASSQQGTADTQYF
>15|NA|TRBV5-4|TRBJ2-5
CASSSALGAQETQYF
>15|NA|TRBV12-3/TRBV12-4|TRBJ2-1
CASSSAGNPGDEQFF
>12|NA|TRBV6-6|TRBJ2-7
CASTPSPGEQYF
>13|NA|TRBV10-3|TRBJ2-2
CAITGGNTGELFF
>16|NA|TRBV5-1|TRBJ2-3
CASSWSLAGSTDTQYF
>16|NA|TRBV2|TRBJ1-5
CASSDPNRANNQPQHF
>21|NA|TRBV20-1|TRBJ2-7
CSARTLIIAGGPSMGSYEQYF
>15|NA|TRBV10-3|TRBJ2-1
CAISEVAGGPNEQFF
>12|NA|TRBV25-1|TRBJ2-5
CASSESRETQYF